Below are 9 T cell receptor beta chains sequenced from a single sample in a study of human thymus T cells. Libraries were prepared by immunoSEQ multiplex PCR; TCRdb keeps only in-frame clonotypes and omits some of them. Here the sample spans 60,000 to 75,000 clones, 85% to 95% being singletons. Thymic samples were excised during corrective heart operations. The sequenced sample was thymus tissue. These receptors were taken from a girl less than two years old with a congenital heart defect but otherwise immunologically healthy.

The chain employs TRBV5-1 and TRBJ2-7, with 10 bases that match TRBD2. Germline assignment: CDR1 SGHRS and CDR2 YFSETQ. V gave up 0 bases and J gave up 3 bases; unmatched junction bases: 6. This CDR3 contains 16 residues. The DNA for the CDR3 is TGCGCCAGCAGCTTGGGAACCGGGACTAGCGTCTACGAGCAGTACTTC. Translating gives CASSLGTGTSVYEQYF.

The rearrangement links TRBV7-8 to TRBJ2-7; D gene ambiguous. The V gene lost 4 bases and the J gene lost 3 bases, with 7 bases spanning the gap. Germline CDR1 and CDR2: SGHVS and FQNEAQ. This CDR3 has 12 residues. Written as DNA, the CDR3 is TGTGCCAGCAGCTATTCCATCTACGAGCAGTACTTC. Residues: CASSYSIYEQYF.

This chain connects TRBV7-9 to TRBJ2-3; the match to TRBD2 covers 12 bases. After removal of 1 base from V and 3 bases from J, the junction contained 5 bases not matched to a gene. Germline CDR1 is SEHNR and CDR2 is FQNEAQ (reference sequence). This CDR3 has 17 amino acids. In nucleotides, the CDR3 is TGTGCCAGCAGCTTAGGCAGACTAGCGGGAGTAACAGATACGCAGTATTTT. Its translation is CASSLGRLAGVTDTQYF.

This chain links TRBV15 with TRBJ1-1; 7 bases line up with TRBD1. With 3 bases clipped from V and 2 bases from J, the junction kept 6 bases outside the gene matches. CDR1 and CDR2 (germline): LNHNV, YYDKDF (reference sequence). The CDR3 extends over 15 amino acids. The CDR3 nucleotides are TGTGCCACCAGCAGCGCGGGACAGAAAAACACTGAAGCTTTCTTT. This codes for CATSSAGQKNTEAFF. The full variable domain, its missing parts supplied by reference TRBV15 and TRBJ1-1, is DAMVIQNPRYQVTQFGKPVTLSCSQTLNHNVMYWYQQKSSQAPKLLFHYYDKDFNNEADTPDNFQSRRPNTSFCFLDIRSPGLGDTAMYLCATSSAGQKNTEAFFGQGTRLTVV.

The rearrangement joins TRBV7-2 to TRBJ1-2, with a possible D match to TRBD1 (5 bases). Looked up from germline, CDR1 is SGHTA and CDR2 is FQGNSA. Trimming shortened V by 2 bases and J by 5 bases, and 21 bases separated the two germline ends. There are 17 residues in the CDR3. The CDR3 is CASSLFLHPTDTYGYTF. In nucleotides, the CDR3 is TGTGCCAGCAGCTTATTCCTACACCCGACGGACACATATGGCTACACCTTC.

This clone was seen just once. The chain links TRBV28 to TRBJ1-4; D is possibly TRBD1 (6 bases). Trimming left V 8 bases short and J 0 bases short, with 19 bases between. The germline V gene has CDR1 MDHEN and CDR2 SYDVKM. The CDR3 runs 17 residues. CDR3: CASLQGRREATNEKLFF. CDR3 coding DNA: TGTGCCAGCCTTCAGGGGCGCAGGGAAGCAACTAATGAAAAACTGTTTTTT. Full variable domain (remainder filled in from reference TRBV28 and TRBJ1-4): DVKVTQSSRYLVKRTGEKVFLECVQDMDHENMFWYRQDPGLGLRLIYFSYDVKMKEKGDIPEGYSVSREKKERFSLILESASTNQTSMYLCASLQGRREATNEKLFFGSGTQLSVL.

The V call is TRBV4-3, the J call TRBJ1-4, with TRBD1 identical over 8 bases. The germline V gene has CDR1 LGHNA and CDR2 YSLEER. V gave up 4 bases and J gave up 8 bases; unmatched junction bases: 18. The CDR3 loop spans 18 amino acids. The CDR3 loop reads CASSLHRDRITAGEKLFF. As DNA, the CDR3 is TGCGCCAGCAGCCTACACCGGGACAGGATTACTGCTGGGGAAAAACTGTTTTTT.

This chain links TRBV10-3 with TRBJ2-4; a weak D match, TRBD2 (6 bases). The CDR3 runs 14 residues. Trimming left V 10 bases short and J 4 bases short, with 17 bases between. Germline CDR1 reads ENHRY; CDR2 reads SYGVKD. As DNA, the CDR3 is TGTGCCACCCGAGACGGGGGTTCAAAAAACATTCAGTACTTC. Translation gives CATRDGGSKNIQYF.

This chain joins TRBV7-4 and TRBJ2-5, with a weak D call TRBD1 (6 bases). Trimming pared 4 bases from V and 3 bases from J, leaving 15 bases between. Germline-derived CDR1 and CDR2 are SGHVT and SQSDAQ. CDR3 size: 15 residues. The CDR3 sequence is CASSSPGTPKETQYF. CDR3 coding DNA: TGTGCCAGCAGCTCGCCCGGGACACCAAAAGAGACCCAGTACTTC.